This T cell receptor beta chain was sequenced for a study of tumor and adjacent non-tumor tissue in lung cancer. Study-wide context: Patients comprised 12 adenocarcinoma, 2 squamous cell carcinoma and 1 small cell lung cancer. Stage I to III disease affected some 11 men and roughly five women aged about 31 to 85.

Overall study results and limits: Tumor repertoires had a smaller top 100 clone share than normal lung. Significantly higher TCR diversity was found in tumor than normal lung.

No cell sorting was done before RNA was extracted from the tissue. The normal lung tissue was taken more than 3 cm from the tumor edge. Three rounds of nested PCR, following a modified ARM-PCR protocol, produced the TCRbeta library. TCRdb reprocessed the multiplex PCR reads with MiXCR, giving one entry per CDR3 protein. The repertoire has tens of thousands of distinct CDR3 sequences, 76% of them found once; the top ten carry less than 50%. In this sample, this clonotype turned up once. The antigen is not known. A read error may produce the germline difference seen at one junction end. The CDR3 contains 18 residues. The germline V gene encodes CDR1 SGHAT and CDR2 FQNNGV.

The specimen was distant non-tumor lung tissue. The source is a man between 65 and 80 years old with non-small cell lung cancer. The chain recombines TRBV11-2 with TRBJ1-6; D possibly corresponds to TRBD1 (5 bases). CDR3 sequence: CASISAGTANSYNSPLQF. CDR3 in DNA: TGTGCCAGCATTTCGGCCGGGACGGCGAACTCCTATAATTCACCCCTCCAATTT.